This TCR beta chain is from a study of control samples from healthy donors and cancer patients. Sequenced by immunoSEQ multiplex PCR; TCRdb stores in-frame clones only, minus some. The sample contains 45,000 to 60,000 clones, roughly 90% of which appear only once. Germline V gene sequence: CDR1 SGHRS, CDR2 YFSETQ. The CDR3 consists of 16 residues. The V end was cut by 4 bases, the J end by 1 base, with 16 bases between. The chain recombines TRBV5-1 with TRBJ2-3; D may be TRBD1 (6 bases). This clonotype originated in a man aged 55 to 70 with head and neck cancer. Sequenced: PBMCs. The DNA for the CDR3 is TGCGCCAGCAGCCCCGGACAGAACCTCGGCACAGATACGCAGTATTTT. This gives the protein CASSPGQNLGTDTQYF.